The 8 T cell receptor beta chains reported below all come from one sample, sequenced in a study of blood T cell repertoires in COVID-19 (TCRdb year 2020). The library was generated by the immunoSEQ multiplex PCR assay. TCRdb stores this immuneACCESS table with in-frame sequences only. Part of the clones is absent; in the studies checked, under half of the shortfall reflects unresolved V genes, and no reason is known for the rest. The sample has 250,000 to 300,000 clones on record, approximately 88% of them singletons. Roughly 6.9% of the sample rests with the top ten. The sample taken for sequencing was peripheral blood. Receptors were obtained from a woman aged 25 to 39 who had recovered from COVID-19.

V is TRBV5-4 and J is TRBJ2-5; 7 nucleotides match TRBD2. Germline loops: CDR1 SGHNT, CDR2 YYREEE (reference sequence). V was clipped by 4 bases and J by 3 bases; unmatched bases: 6. This CDR3 comprises 14 residues. The CDR3 DNA is TGTGCCAGCAGCACGAAAAGCGGGGAAGAGACCCAGTACTTC. Its translation is CASSTKSGEETQYF.

In its sample, this clone was seen once. The chain joins TRBV5-6 to TRBJ1-2, with TRBD1 as a possible D gene (5 bases). Trimming cost V 6 bases and J 6 bases, with 18 bases left between them. Germline CDR1 and CDR2: SGHDT and YYEEEE. CDR3 length: 14 residues. CDR3 region: CASTGGAGWDGYTF. The CDR3 bases are TGTGCCAGCACCGGCGGGGCAGGTTGGGATGGCTACACCTTC. Supplemented by reference TRBV5-6 and TRBJ1-2, the full variable domain reads DAGVTQSPTHLIKTRGQQVTLRCSPKSGHDTVSWYQQALGQGPQFIFQYYEEEERQRGNFPDRFSGHQFPNYSSELNVNALLLGDSALYLCASTGGAGWDGYTFGSGTRLTVV.

This chain uses TRBV6-2 or TRBV6-3 with TRBJ2-1; 8 nucleotides agree with TRBD2. The CDR3 has 15 residues. The germline gives CDR1 MNHEY, CDR2 SVGEGT. Unmatched junction bases numbered 8, after V lost 2 bases and J lost 8 bases. CDR3 nucleotides: TGTGCCAGCAGTTACGGACCGGGGGGGCGGGATGAGCAGTTCTTC. Translated, it gives CASSYGPGGRDEQFF.

The rearrangement joins TRBV9 to TRBJ2-3, with D possibly TRBD2 on 5 matching bases. With 0 bases removed from V and 5 bases from J, the gap between germline ends came to 10 bases. The CDR3 runs to 14 residues. CDR1 is SGDLS and CDR2 is YYNGEE in the germline V gene. CDR3 sequence: CASSVVTGLDTQYF. The CDR3, as DNA: TGTGCCAGCAGCGTAGTTACGGGGTTAGATACGCAGTATTTT. Full variable domain (remainder filled in from reference TRBV9 and TRBJ2-3): DSGVTQTPKHLITATGQRVTLRCSPRSGDLSVYWYQQSLDQGLQFLIQYYNGEERAKGNILERFSAQQFPDLHSELNLSSLELGDSALYFCASSVVTGLDTQYFGPGTRLTVL.

Comment on this clone: Additional DNA sequences in this sample encode the identical CDR3. This chain connects TRBV5-1 to TRBJ2-7; 8 bases fit TRBD1. CDR1 is SGHRS, CDR2 YFSETQ, per germline. V gave up 0 bases and J gave up 4 bases; unmatched junction bases: 3. The CDR3 consists of 14 residues. As DNA, the CDR3 is TGCGCCAGCAGCTTGGGACAGGGGCGGTACGAGCAGTACTTC. This translates into CASSLGQGRYEQYF.

This clone was seen just once. The rearrangement joins TRBV18 to TRBJ2-7; TRBD1 agrees at 9 bases. CDR3 length equals 15 residues. J gave up 4 bases and V 6 bases, and 10 bases lay outside the gene matches. The V gene's germline CDR1 is KGHSH and CDR2 LQKENI. The CDR3 DNA follows: TGTGCCAGCTCCCCCGCGGGACAGGGAAGGTACGAGCAGTACTTC. This sequence encodes CASSPAGQGRYEQYF.

This chain uses TRBV6-2 or TRBV6-3 with TRBJ2-6; TRBD1 matches at 10 bases. From germline, CDR1 is MNHEY and CDR2 SVGEGT. The CDR3 spans 21 residues. V was clipped by 5 bases and J by 1 base; unmatched bases: 17. The CDR3 DNA reads as TGTGCCAGCAGTAGCAAAAACCGCCTGACAGGGGGCCTTTCTGGGGCCAACGTCCTGACTTTC. Translating it yields CASSSKNRLTGGLSGANVLTF.

This rearrangement joins TRBV15 to TRBJ2-7, with D tentatively TRBD2 (5 bases). The V gene's germline CDR1 is LNHNV and CDR2 YYDKDF (reference sequence). The ends were cut back, 1 base at V and 2 bases at J, with 21 bases in the middle. CDR3 size: 18 residues. The CDR3 loop reads CATSRGGSSSRVPYEQYF. The CDR3 region has the DNA TGTGCCACCAGCAGAGGAGGGTCCTCTTCTCGGGTCCCCTACGAGCAGTACTTC.